This T cell receptor beta chain appears in the sequencing data of a study of blood T cell repertoires in COVID-19. Study-wide context: T cells, B-cell-depleted T cells, or PBMCs provided the cDNA or gDNA that served as material.

Germline V CDR1 and CDR2: MNHEY, SMNVEV (reference sequence). Trimming pared 0 bases from V and 7 bases from J, leaving 16 bases between. The CDR3 length is 15 residues. Produced via immunoSEQ multiplex PCR; TCRdb's table is partial and in-frame only. The top ten clones hold roughly 7% of a sample with some 300,000 clones, approximately 88% of them seen once. J is TRBJ2-7 and V is TRBV27; tentatively, D is TRBD1 (6 bases). Sequenced: peripheral blood. This receptor was taken from a woman aged 25 to 45 who had recovered from COVID-19. CDR3 amino acids: CASSLSGAPGEEQYF. The CDR3 nucleotides are TGTGCCAGCAGTTTATCGGGGGCGCCTGGCGAAGAGCAGTACTTC.